Below are 6 T cell receptor beta chains sequenced from a single sample in a study of CD8 T cells in ankylosing spondylitis. MiXCR, applied by TCRdb to the 5' RACE reads, yields one record per CDR3 protein. The table lists hundreds of thousands of distinct CDR3 sequences, around 20% of them singletons, with around 3.2% in the top ten. The specimen sequenced was blood, either unsorted or a sorted T cell fraction (not recorded which). These receptors all come from a female donor with ankylosing spondylitis or in good health (not recorded which).

This chain joins TRBV12-3 or TRBV12-4 and TRBJ2-2; 9 bases align to TRBD2. The ends lost 10 bases at V and 2 bases at J; junction bases unmatched: 11. This CDR3 region has 16 residues. The CDR3 nucleotides read TGTGCCACCAATTTAGCTAGCGGGATAAACACCGGGGAGCTGTTTTTT. Its translation: CATNLASGINTGELFF.

This sequence joins TRBV4-3 and TRBJ2-7; TRBD2 agrees at 7 bases. The CDR3 is 12 residues long. The junction had 11 bases not matched to a gene; V was cut back by 6 bases and J by 12 bases. The germline gives CDR1 LGHNA, CDR2 YSLEER. The CDR3 DNA reads TGCGCCAGCAGACATAGCGGGTTACGGGCGTACTTC. Its translation: CASRHSGLRAYF.

This clonotype was found a few times. The chain uses TRBV6-1 and TRBJ1-1; 9 bases agree with TRBD1. The germline gives CDR1 MNHNS, CDR2 SASEGT. With 3 bases clipped from V and 4 bases from J, the junction kept 12 bases outside the gene matches. This CDR3 spans 17 amino acids. The CDR3 is CASSDQTLGQGTTEAFF. The CDR3, as DNA: TGTGCCAGCAGTGACCAAACACTGGGACAGGGTACCACTGAAGCTTTCTTT.

The V gene is TRBV6-5, the J gene TRBJ1-4; D remains ambiguous. The CDR3 is 17 residues long. V dropped 7 bases and J dropped 0 bases, with 18 bases sitting between them. The V gene's germline CDR1 is MNHEY and CDR2 SVGAGI. The CDR3 region is CASTSTQRATTNEKLFF. The CDR3 nucleotides are TGTGCCAGCACTTCGACTCAGAGAGCAACAACTAATGAAAAACTGTTTTTT.

The gene calls are TRBV6-1 and TRBJ1-1; D remains ambiguous. Germline V gene sequence: CDR1 MNHNS, CDR2 SASEGT. Trimming shortened V by 5 bases and J by 1 base, and 11 bases separated the two germline ends. CDR3 length equals 14 residues. The CDR3 here is CASSLLGWNTEAFF. The CDR3 nucleotides read TGTGCCAGCAGTCTCTTAGGTTGGAACACTGAAGCTTTCTTT.

The chain is built from TRBV9 and TRBJ2-7, with TRBD2 as a possible D gene (6 bases). Per germline, CDR1 SGDLS and CDR2 YYNGEE. The V end was cut by 0 bases, the J end by 5 bases, with 15 bases between. The CDR3 spans 15 residues. The CDR3: CASSVGSSGRHEQYF. As DNA, the CDR3 is TGTGCCAGCAGCGTAGGGTCGTCAGGGAGGCACGAGCAGTACTTC.